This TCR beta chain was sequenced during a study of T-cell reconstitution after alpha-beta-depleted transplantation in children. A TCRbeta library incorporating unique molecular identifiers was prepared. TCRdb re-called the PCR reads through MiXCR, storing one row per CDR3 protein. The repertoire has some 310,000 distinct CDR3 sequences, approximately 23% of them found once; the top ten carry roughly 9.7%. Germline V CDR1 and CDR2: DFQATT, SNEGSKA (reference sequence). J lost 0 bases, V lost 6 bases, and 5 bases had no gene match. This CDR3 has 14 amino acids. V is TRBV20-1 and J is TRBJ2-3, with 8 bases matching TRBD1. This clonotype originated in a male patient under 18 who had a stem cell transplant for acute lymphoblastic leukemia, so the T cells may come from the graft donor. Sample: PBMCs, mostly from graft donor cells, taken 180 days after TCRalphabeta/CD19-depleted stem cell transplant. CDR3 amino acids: CSAQGQGSTDTQYF. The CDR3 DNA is TGCAGTGCCCAAGGACAGGGAAGCACAGATACGCAGTATTTT.